The following is a T cell receptor (beta chain) sequence with its context. Its matching antigen is unknown. All sequencing subjects had displayed CD8+CD57+ cell expansion on flow cytometry. Patients were treatment-naive when blood was sampled. Both TCR beta VDJ combination and CDR3 sequence profiling were carried out. Genomic DNA was the template for this profiling. TCRdb re-called the reads with MiXCR, one entry per CDR3 protein. The sample consists of about half a million distinct CDR3 sequences, approximately 33% of them appearing once. CDR1 and CDR2 (germline): MNHNS, SASEGT. J lost 5 bases, V lost 6 bases, and 12 bases had no gene match. The CDR3 runs 16 residues. These data are taken from a study of CD8+CD57+ T cells in acquired aplastic anemia. About the study: DNA recovered from sorted CD4+ and CD8+ cells had a mean of 3.2 ug.

Study results and caveats: In common between the patients and the controls were more than 25 CD8+ CDR3 sequences.

Sample: sorted CD4+, CD8+, or CD8+CD57+ T cells (not recorded which) from PBMCs. The TCR sequence derives from a human donor with aplastic anemia. V is TRBV6-1 and J is TRBJ2-1; 8 positions match TRBD2. The CDR3 loop is CASSANSGTYHNEQFF. CDR3 sequence (DNA): TGTGCCAGCAGCGCAAATAGCGGGACATACCACAATGAGCAGTTCTTC.